The source of this T cell receptor beta chain is a study of patients and donors after allogeneic stem cell transplantation. V was cut by 4 bases and J by 11 bases, with 11 bases left in between. There are 10 residues in the CDR3. Germline lookup yields CDR1 SQVTM and CDR2 ANQGSEA. TCRdb independently ran MiXCR on the RT-PCR reads; one entry per CDR3 protein. The repertoire holds about 72,000 distinct CDR3 sequences, with 26% as singletons. The origin of this receptor is a human donor who was either an allogeneic HSCT recipient or a stem cell or donor lymphocyte infusion donor (not recorded which). It is not recorded whose cells these are; they may come from a transplant donor. Material: blood, either unsorted or a sorted T cell fraction (not recorded which). The gene calls are TRBV29-1 and TRBJ1-1; D unclear. The CDR3 reads CSVVITMAFF. DNA of the CDR3: TGCAGCGTTGTCATAACGATGGCTTTCTTT.